The rows below give T cell receptor beta chains drawn from one sample of a study of sequential checkpoint blockade in melanoma. Only in-frame clones appear in the TCRdb table, and some are missing; sequencing was by immunoSEQ multiplex PCR. The top ten clones hold about 16% of a sample with 13,000 to 15,000 clones, roughly 50% of them seen once. Sequences were derived from CD8+ T cells sorted from blood (inferred from file names), sampled from a patient given nivolumab and ipilimumab in sequence. The source is a human donor with melanoma. Both conserved end residues are part of each CDR3. Each record gives: CDR3 protein, V gene, J gene, clone size. Clone size, where shown, is once, few, many, or a class for clones that have expanded.

CDR3 protein: CASTPRGYQETQYF
V gene: TRBV6-6
J gene: TRBJ2-5
clone size: .

CDR3 protein: CASNDDRGLVDF
V gene: TRBV28
J gene: TRBJ2-7
clone size: .

CDR3 protein: CASSWGEHYEQYF
V gene: TRBV19
J gene: TRBJ2-7
clone size: .

CDR3 protein: CASSPQELETQYF
V gene: TRBV19
J gene: TRBJ2-5
clone size: .

CDR3 protein: CASSPYDLQEKGYEQYF
V gene: TRBV28
J gene: TRBJ2-7
clone size: few

CDR3 protein: CASSEGHKYGYTF
V gene: TRBV27
J gene: TRBJ1-2
clone size: .

CDR3 protein: CASSRLAEGTYEQYF
V gene: TRBV4-1
J gene: TRBJ2-7
clone size: .

CDR3 protein: CASSEGLAGGNEQFF
V gene: TRBV6-1
J gene: TRBJ2-1
clone size: few

CDR3 protein: CASTPYSDRGLGRGNTIYF
V gene: TRBV27
J gene: TRBJ1-3
clone size: .

CDR3 protein: CAWSNELDTEAFF
V gene: TRBV30
J gene: TRBJ1-1
clone size: .

CDR3 protein: CASSPGTSGYTGELFF
V gene: TRBV10-1
J gene: TRBJ2-2
clone size: medium-sized

CDR3 protein: CASSRRSGTEYNEQFF
V gene: TRBV7-6
J gene: TRBJ2-1
clone size: .

CDR3 protein: CASSIAGGPRDEQFF
V gene: TRBV19
J gene: TRBJ2-1
clone size: .

CDR3 protein: CSVEGVETQGTVYEQYF
V gene: TRBV29-1
J gene: TRBJ2-7
clone size: .

CDR3 protein: CASSERQGIYQPQHF
V gene: TRBV2
J gene: TRBJ1-5
clone size: .

CDR3 protein: CASSVGFGAGPYEQYF
V gene: TRBV9
J gene: TRBJ2-7
clone size: once

CDR3 protein: CASSRAGDDEQFF
V gene: TRBV4-1
J gene: TRBJ2-1
clone size: .

CDR3 protein: CASSLEAGQDTQYF
V gene: TRBV11-2
J gene: TRBJ2-3
clone size: .

CDR3 protein: CASSKLPGQFSGNTIYF
V gene: TRBV21-1
J gene: TRBJ1-3
clone size: .

CDR3 protein: CASSPPQGYYGYTF
V gene: TRBV18
J gene: TRBJ1-2
clone size: .

CDR3 protein: CASSPEEGNEQFF
V gene: TRBV6-5
J gene: TRBJ2-1
clone size: few

CDR3 protein: CASSLLADRPYEQYF
V gene: TRBV5-4
J gene: TRBJ2-7
clone size: .

CDR3 protein: CASSRGQGFTNEQFF
V gene: TRBV9
J gene: TRBJ2-1
clone size: medium-sized

CDR3 protein: CASSEHFLTGNEKLFF
V gene: TRBV10-2
J gene: TRBJ1-4
clone size: few

CDR3 protein: CSARGGPMRTEAFF
V gene: TRBV29-1
J gene: TRBJ1-1
clone size: .

CDR3 protein: CASSLTEDEQFF
V gene: TRBV7-3
J gene: TRBJ2-1
clone size: few

CDR3 protein: CASSLEVTTGTGELFF
V gene: TRBV11-3
J gene: TRBJ2-2
clone size: .

CDR3 protein: CASSLETSGIIGTGELFF
V gene: TRBV11-3
J gene: TRBJ2-2
clone size: few

CDR3 protein: CASGGTDYNEQFF
V gene: TRBV6-4
J gene: TRBJ2-1
clone size: medium-sized

CDR3 protein: CASSVQGAHGANVLTF
V gene: TRBV27
J gene: TRBJ2-6
clone size: .

CDR3 protein: CASGKTSGSLDTQYF
V gene: TRBV7-9
J gene: TRBJ2-3
clone size: .

CDR3 protein: CASGLVGQRANYGYTF
V gene: TRBV12-5
J gene: TRBJ1-2
clone size: few

CDR3 protein: CASREDGNTEAFF
V gene: TRBV6-1
J gene: TRBJ1-1
clone size: .

CDR3 protein: CSVETREGAYEQYF
V gene: TRBV29-1
J gene: TRBJ2-7
clone size: .

CDR3 protein: CASSLLLEPNNYGYTF
V gene: TRBV4-2
J gene: TRBJ1-2
clone size: .

CDR3 protein: CASSLTGIEAFF
V gene: TRBV5-6
J gene: TRBJ1-1
clone size: .

CDR3 protein: CASSQEARSRPNYGYTF
V gene: TRBV4-1
J gene: TRBJ1-2
clone size: medium-sized

CDR3 protein: CASSLALAGAYEQYF
V gene: TRBV11-2
J gene: TRBJ2-7
clone size: .

CDR3 protein: CASSPLYQAAGDYGYTF
V gene: TRBV5-4
J gene: TRBJ1-2
clone size: .

CDR3 protein: CASRSVGGYNEQFF
V gene: TRBV12-2
J gene: TRBJ2-1
clone size: .

CDR3 protein: CAWSASGNYEQYF
V gene: TRBV30
J gene: TRBJ2-7
clone size: .

CDR3 protein: CASSAGIRQPQHF
V gene: TRBV2
J gene: TRBJ1-5
clone size: .

CDR3 protein: CASSQGGQGFTEAFF
V gene: TRBV5-3
J gene: TRBJ1-1
clone size: .

CDR3 protein: CASSYSDSPGLPQHF
V gene: TRBV6-5
J gene: TRBJ1-5
clone size: few

CDR3 protein: CASSAIGDLRETQYF
V gene: TRBV19
J gene: TRBJ2-5
clone size: .

CDR3 protein: CASRRRQVPFRGGYTF
V gene: TRBV2
J gene: TRBJ1-2
clone size: .

CDR3 protein: CSVEGTDSYNEQFF
V gene: TRBV29-1
J gene: TRBJ2-1
clone size: .

CDR3 protein: CATSDDRGPNGYTF
V gene: TRBV15
J gene: TRBJ1-2
clone size: .

CDR3 protein: CASSKIGGGQGNTEAFF
V gene: TRBV21-1
J gene: TRBJ1-1
clone size: few

CDR3 protein: CASSSGQTNTGELFF
V gene: TRBV6-5
J gene: TRBJ2-2
clone size: .

CDR3 protein: CASLQRGGGAARQTYEQYF
V gene: TRBV2
J gene: TRBJ2-7
clone size: .

CDR3 protein: CASSLYAAGVAGELFF
V gene: TRBV11-2
J gene: TRBJ2-2
clone size: .

CDR3 protein: CASTWREYNEQFF
V gene: TRBV6-1
J gene: TRBJ2-1
clone size: once

CDR3 protein: CASSQELHGSGRGGTQYF
V gene: TRBV14
J gene: TRBJ2-3
clone size: medium-sized

CDR3 protein: CASSRGGDSYNSPLHF
V gene: TRBV5-6
J gene: TRBJ1-6
clone size: .

CDR3 protein: CASSRGTGLYEQYF
V gene: TRBV11-2
J gene: TRBJ2-7
clone size: few

CDR3 protein: CASTTGDSGNTIYF
V gene: TRBV6-6
J gene: TRBJ1-3
clone size: .

CDR3 protein: CASSSERFLYEQYF
V gene: TRBV28
J gene: TRBJ2-7
clone size: .